This T cell receptor (beta chain) was sequenced in a study of T-cell memory formation after mild COVID-19. V was pared by 4 bases and J by 0 bases, with 15 bases between. Germline CDR1 SGHRS, CDR2 YFSETQ. The CDR3 runs to 16 residues. Note on this clonotype: Its target is unknown.

TCRdb re-called the 5' RACE reads through MiXCR, storing one row per CDR3 protein. The repertoire has roughly 410,000 distinct CDR3 sequences, 20% to 25% of them found once; the top ten carry about 10%. Points from the study as a whole: Clones contracting day 15 to 85 were balanced CD4/CD8; later expanders leaned CD4+.

The gene calls are TRBV5-1 and TRBJ2-3; possible D gene TRBD1, 6 bases. The sequenced material came from PBMCs or a T cell subset sorted from them (not recorded which). The sequence was obtained from an adult woman who had mild COVID-19 (a few samples of this study predate the infection). Cell type and time point are not known. The CDR3 DNA sequence: TGCGCCAGCAGCGCCCCAGGGGAATGGAGCACAGATACGCAGTATTTT. Its protein product is CASSAPGEWSTDTQYF.